A selection of T cell receptor beta chains follows, all from one sample in a study of OX40 agonist ivuxolimab in advanced cancers. Some clones are missing from TCRdb's copy, which holds only in-frame ones; the method was immunoSEQ multiplex PCR. The data show approximately 35,000 clones, around 89% seen once. The sequenced sample was CD4+ or CD8+ T cells sorted from blood, obtained in a trial of the OX40 agonist ivuxolimab. Receptors were obtained from an adult with an advanced solid tumor such as melanoma, head and neck, liver or kidney cancer. The CDR3 runs from the conserved cysteine through the conserved F or W. D genes are given only for firm matches. Expanded clones get a size class; other rows say once, few or many, or leave the size out.

abundance: once; d_gene: -; v_gene: TRBV18; j_gene: TRBJ1-6; CDR3aa: CASSPRGHRGTGSPSPLHF; CDR3nt: TGTGCCAGCTCACCACGTGGTCATCGGGGCACAGGGAGCCCTTCACCCCTCCACTTT
abundance: -; d_gene: -; v_gene: TRBV27; j_gene: TRBJ1-4; CDR3aa: CASSWRRGDEKLFF; CDR3nt: TGTGCCAGCAGTTGGCGGAGGGGGGATGAAAAACTGTTTTTT
abundance: -; d_gene: -; v_gene: TRBV15; j_gene: TRBJ2-1; CDR3aa: CATSRDIGVGVYNEQFF; CDR3nt: TGTGCCACCAGCAGAGATATTGGGGTAGGGGTCTACAATGAGCAGTTCTTC
abundance: -; d_gene: -; v_gene: TRBV9; j_gene: TRBJ2-3; CDR3aa: CASSVGTDTQYF; CDR3nt: TGTGCCAGCAGCGTTGGTACAGATACGCAGTATTTT
abundance: -; d_gene: TRBD1; v_gene: TRBV7-2; j_gene: TRBJ1-3; CDR3aa: CASSLMRQGSGNTIYF; CDR3nt: TGTGCCAGCAGCTTAATGCGACAGGGTTCCGGAAACACCATATATTTT
abundance: few; d_gene: TRBD2; v_gene: TRBV7-9; j_gene: TRBJ2-3; CDR3aa: CASRPGLAGGPSTDTQYF; CDR3nt: TGTGCCAGCAGGCCCGGACTAGCGGGAGGGCCTAGCACAGATACGCAGTATTTT
abundance: once; d_gene: -; v_gene: TRBV5-1; j_gene: TRBJ2-7; CDR3aa: CASSLGIYSYEQYF; CDR3nt: TGCGCCAGCAGCTTGGGGATCTACTCCTACGAGCAGTACTTC
abundance: -; d_gene: TRBD2; v_gene: TRBV19; j_gene: TRBJ2-7; CDR3aa: CASSLARTSGITYEQYF; CDR3nt: TGTGCCAGTAGTCTGGCCCGGACTAGCGGGATAACCTACGAGCAGTACTTC
abundance: -; d_gene: TRBD1; v_gene: TRBV7-9; j_gene: TRBJ1-4; CDR3aa: CASSVSGGASEKLFF; CDR3nt: TGTGCCAGCAGCGTTTCAGGGGGCGCGAGTGAAAAACTGTTTTTT
abundance: -; d_gene: TRBD2; v_gene: TRBV7-9; j_gene: TRBJ2-3; CDR3aa: CASSHTSGRTTDTQYF; CDR3nt: TGTGCCAGCAGCCATACTAGCGGGAGGACCACAGATACGCAGTATTTT
abundance: -; d_gene: TRBD1; v_gene: TRBV5-4; j_gene: TRBJ1-2; CDR3aa: CASSFLIWTGNNEGYTF; CDR3nt: TGTGCCAGCAGCTTTCTTATATGGACAGGGAATAATGAAGGCTACACCTTC
abundance: -; d_gene: TRBD2; v_gene: TRBV4-1; j_gene: TRBJ2-3; CDR3aa: CASSLPQAAGGWDTQYF; CDR3nt: TGCGCCAGCAGCCTACCCCAGGCAGCGGGAGGGTGGGATACGCAGTATTTT
abundance: -; d_gene: -; v_gene: TRBV7-3; j_gene: TRBJ2-3; CDR3aa: CASSLRVVTDTQYF; CDR3nt: TGTGCCAGCAGCTTAAGAGTGGTGACAGATACGCAGTATTTT
abundance: -; d_gene: TRBD1; v_gene: TRBV9; j_gene: TRBJ1-5; CDR3aa: CASSSGTAQPQHF; CDR3nt: TGTGCCAGCAGTTCCGGGACAGCTCAGCCCCAGCATTTT
abundance: -; d_gene: TRBD1; v_gene: TRBV18; j_gene: TRBJ1-1; CDR3aa: CASSPRTGGTEAFF; CDR3nt: TGTGCCAGCTCACCACGGACAGGGGGCACTGAAGCTTTCTTT
abundance: -; d_gene: TRBD2; v_gene: TRBV11-2; j_gene: TRBJ2-1; CDR3aa: CASSVSRGMASGLNEQFF; CDR3nt: TGTGCCAGCAGCGTTAGTAGAGGGATGGCTAGCGGGCTCAATGAGCAGTTCTTC
abundance: -; d_gene: -; v_gene: TRBV28; j_gene: TRBJ2-5; CDR3aa: CASRGSPNQETQYF; CDR3nt: TGTGCCAGCAGGGGGAGCCCAAACCAAGAGACCCAGTACTTC
abundance: once; d_gene: TRBD1; v_gene: TRBV9; j_gene: TRBJ1-2; CDR3aa: CASSPNVPGQGGKSYTF; CDR3nt: TGTGCCAGCAGCCCGAACGTCCCGGGACAGGGGGGTAAGAGCTACACCTTC
abundance: -; d_gene: -; v_gene: TRBV18; j_gene: TRBJ2-7; CDR3aa: CASSPPPPEGAKQYF; CDR3nt: TGTGCCAGCTCACCACCTCCCCCCGAAGGGGCGAAGCAGTACTTC
abundance: -; d_gene: TRBD2; v_gene: TRBV4-1; j_gene: TRBJ2-3; CDR3aa: CASSHMMLAGSVYTQYF; CDR3nt: TGCGCCAGCAGCCACATGATGCTAGCGGGGTCTGTATATACGCAGTATTTT
abundance: -; d_gene: -; v_gene: TRBV7-6; j_gene: TRBJ1-3; CDR3aa: CASSLTQGSSGNTIYF; CDR3nt: TGTGCCAGCAGCTTAACCCAGGGGAGCTCTGGAAACACCATATATTTT
abundance: -; d_gene: TRBD1; v_gene: TRBV5-1; j_gene: TRBJ2-1; CDR3aa: CASSTGQGAAYNEQFF; CDR3nt: TGCGCCAGCAGCACAGGACAGGGGGCGGCTTACAATGAGCAGTTCTTC
abundance: -; d_gene: -; v_gene: TRBV4-1; j_gene: TRBJ2-1; CDR3aa: CASSQEVAIEQFF; CDR3nt: TGCGCCAGCAGCCAAGAGGTAGCAATTGAGCAGTTCTTC
abundance: -; d_gene: -; v_gene: TRBV5-1; j_gene: TRBJ1-6; CDR3aa: CASSLAGRSPLHF; CDR3nt: TGCGCCAGCAGCTTGGCAGGACGGTCACCCCTCCACTTT
abundance: -; d_gene: -; v_gene: TRBV9; j_gene: TRBJ2-1; CDR3aa: CASSVGSDREQFF; CDR3nt: TGTGCCAGCAGCGTCGGTTCCGATCGGGAGCAGTTCTTC
abundance: -; d_gene: -; v_gene: TRBV30; j_gene: TRBJ2-2; CDR3aa: CAWSEVRGELFF; CDR3nt: TGTGCCTGGAGCGAGGTCCGGGGGGAGCTGTTTTTT
abundance: few; d_gene: TRBD2; v_gene: TRBV4-2; j_gene: TRBJ2-5; CDR3aa: CASSHLPSGGEYQETQYF; CDR3nt: TGTGCCAGCAGCCACCTTCCTAGCGGGGGGGAGTACCAAGAGACCCAGTACTTC
abundance: -; d_gene: -; v_gene: TRBV7-8; j_gene: TRBJ1-1; CDR3aa: CASSLEGAALKNTEAFF; CDR3nt: TGTGCCAGCAGCTTAGAAGGGGCCGCCTTAAAGAACACTGAAGCTTTCTTT
abundance: -; d_gene: TRBD2; v_gene: TRBV18; j_gene: TRBJ2-5; CDR3aa: CASSPGLAEETQYF; CDR3nt: TGTGCCAGCTCACCAGGCCTAGCGGAAGAGACCCAGTACTTC
abundance: -; d_gene: TRBD2; v_gene: TRBV7-9; j_gene: TRBJ2-5; CDR3aa: CASSPPGLAEETQYF; CDR3nt: TGTGCCAGCAGCCCCCCGGGACTAGCGGAAGAGACCCAGTACTTC
abundance: -; d_gene: -; v_gene: TRBV5-5; j_gene: TRBJ2-4; CDR3aa: CASSSSRNPLAKNIQYF; CDR3nt: TGTGCCAGCAGCTCCTCGAGGAACCCTCTAGCCAAAAACATTCAGTACTTC
abundance: once; d_gene: -; v_gene: TRBV6-5; j_gene: TRBJ1-1; CDR3aa: CASRTPGGAREAFF; CDR3nt: TGTGCCAGCAGAACACCAGGAGGTGCTAGGGAAGCTTTCTTT
abundance: once; d_gene: TRBD2; v_gene: TRBV7-9; j_gene: TRBJ2-5; CDR3aa: CASSSSGGASETQYF; CDR3nt: TGTGCCAGCAGCTCTAGCGGGGGGGCATCTGAGACCCAGTACTTC